These 30 T cell receptor beta chains share one sample of origin, sequenced in a study of beta chain features in type 1 diabetes. Study outcomes and limitations: All four CD4+ subsets of Type 1 diabetes patients contained TCRB CDR3s that were moderately but significantly shorter.

Every bit of the isolated RNA underwent reverse transcription, so sequencing read expressed TCRB transcripts. The data were produced by immunoSEQ multiplex PCR, yet TCRdb's version contains in-frame clones alone and is incomplete. The sample lists tens of thousands of clones; under 55% were seen once. These receptors have no known antigen. Sequenced sample: Tregs from blood. The receptors derive from a man aged 25-40 years with type 1 diabetes.

The chain joins TRBV6-6 to TRBJ1-2, with D perhaps matching TRBD1 (5 bases). The CDR3 is 15 residues long. V dropped 4 bases and J dropped 6 bases, with 18 bases sitting between them. Germline loops: CDR1 MNHNY, CDR2 SVGAGI (reference sequence). The CDR3 nucleotides read TGTGCCAGCAGTTTAGGGGTGGCGGGACTAAATGGCTACACCTTC. Translating gives CASSLGVAGLNGYTF.

This clone was counted only a few times. This chain joins TRBV7-8 and TRBJ2-5, with 7 bases lining up with TRBD2. The trim removed 5 bases at V and 5 bases at J, leaving 8 bases unmatched. Germline assignment: CDR1 SGHVS and CDR2 FQNEAQ. The CDR3 covers 14 residues. Here the CDR3 reads CASSRPSGMETQYF. As DNA, the CDR3 is TGTGCCAGCAGCAGACCAAGCGGGATGGAGACCCAGTACTTC.

The chain couples TRBV2 to TRBJ2-7; 10 positions agree with TRBD2. CDR1 and CDR2 (germline): SNHLY, FYNNEI. V lost 5 bases, J lost 4 bases, and 8 bases stayed unmatched. The CDR3 is 15 amino acids. The chain's CDR3 is CASSWSPSGGYEQYF. The CDR3 bases are TGTGCCAGCAGTTGGTCCCCTAGCGGGGGTTACGAGCAGTACTTC.

This clone came up a few times. J is TRBJ2-2 and V is TRBV7-8; D unresolved. Germline V gives CDR1 SGHVS, CDR2 FQNEAQ. Trimming took off 1 base at V and 5 bases at J, with 8 bases between the two ends. CDR3 length: 14 amino acids. The CDR3 DNA reads as TGTGCCAGCAGCTTAGACAGCCTAACCGGGGAGCTGTTTTTT. It encodes CASSLDSLTGELFF.

Comments on this clone: Other DNA sequences in this sample translate to the same CDR3. The V call is TRBV28, the J call TRBJ2-2, with D tentatively TRBD2 (6 bases). This CDR3 is 16 amino acids long. Germline lookup yields CDR1 MDHEN and CDR2 SYDVKM. Trimming stripped 5 bases from V and 0 bases from J, with 13 bases between. The CDR3 is CASSDRGLPNTGELFF. The CDR3 coding sequence is TGTGCCAGCAGTGACCGGGGACTCCCGAACACCGGGGAGCTGTTTTTT.

This rearrangement joins TRBV6-5 to TRBJ2-1; TRBD2 matches at 8 bases. The CDR3 totals 13 residues. After removal of 6 bases from V and 5 bases from J, the junction contained 3 bases not matched to a gene. Germline loops: CDR1 MNHEY, CDR2 SVGAGI. CDR3 protein: CASRQREHNEQFF. CDR3 nucleotides: TGTGCCAGCAGGCAGCGGGAGCACAATGAGCAGTTCTTC.

This sequence joins TRBV5-1 and TRBJ2-6; possibly TRBD1 for D (5 bases). The germline CDR1 and CDR2 sequences are SGHRS and YFSETQ. The V gene lost 4 bases and the J gene lost 0 bases, with 11 bases spanning the gap. There are 16 residues in the CDR3. The CDR3 DNA reads TGCGCCAGCAGCCAAACAGGTGACTCTGGGGCCAACGTCCTGACTTTC. As protein: CASSQTGDSGANVLTF.

This clone rates as medium-sized. The chain links TRBV4-2 to TRBJ2-1, with 7 bases lining up with TRBD1. The CDR3 length is 15 residues. With 0 bases clipped from V and 9 bases from J, the junction kept 8 bases outside the gene matches. From germline, CDR1 is LGHNA and CDR2 YNFKEQ. The CDR3 region is CASSQDAQGGGEQFF. The CDR3 coding sequence is TGTGCCAGCAGCCAAGATGCACAAGGGGGCGGTGAGCAGTTCTTC.

The CDR3, as DNA: TGTGCCAGCAGTGAAGAACTAGCCTCCGGTGAGCAGTTCTTC. Translating gives CASSEELASGEQFF. The gene calls are TRBV2 and TRBJ2-1, with D possibly TRBD2 on 6 matching bases. Germline CDR1 reads SNHLY; CDR2 reads FYNNEI. The length of the CDR3 is 14 residues. Trimming left V 1 base short and J 9 bases short, with 13 bases between.

This chain connects TRBV2 to TRBJ1-4; 8 bases align to TRBD1. With V trimmed by 5 bases and J by 7 bases, 18 bases remained unmatched. The CDR3 loop spans 18 amino acids. Germline V gene sequence: CDR1 SNHLY, CDR2 FYNNEI. CDR3 amino acids: CASSYGQGSSMYSEKLFF. DNA of the CDR3: TGTGCCAGCAGTTACGGACAGGGATCATCCATGTATTCTGAAAAACTGTTTTTT.

This clone was seen a few times. The chain uses TRBV4-2 and TRBJ1-1, with TRBD1 as a possible D gene (5 bases). Trimming left V 3 bases short and J 0 bases short, with 14 bases between. This CDR3 has 16 amino acids. The germline V gene encodes CDR1 LGHNA and CDR2 YNFKEQ. CDR3 in amino acids: CASSQAYDRLNTEAFF. The CDR3 DNA is TGTGCCAGCAGCCAGGCCTACGACAGATTGAACACTGAAGCTTTCTTT.

This clone was detected a few times. The chain uses TRBV7-2 and TRBJ2-3; D call uncertain. With 3 bases removed from V and 1 base from J, the gap between germline ends came to 5 bases. The CDR3 is made up of 13 amino acids. CDR1 and CDR2 from the germline V gene are SGHTA and FQGNSA. CDR3 protein: CASSFRGTDTQYF. In nucleotides, the CDR3 is TGTGCCAGCAGCTTTAGAGGCACAGATACGCAGTATTTT.

This clone was picked up one time. The chain has TRBV4-2 and TRBJ2-6; D unresolved. CDR3 length: 13 amino acids. V was cut by 6 bases and J by 4 bases, with 7 bases left in between. The germline V gene encodes CDR1 LGHNA and CDR2 YNFKEQ. CDR3 sequence: CASRSLGANVLTF. The CDR3 bases are TGTGCCAGCAGGTCCTTGGGGGCCAACGTCCTGACTTTC.

Here the CDR3 DNA reads TGTGCCAGCAGCTTAAATAGGGGTACCTCTGGAAACACCATATATTTT. Protein product: CASSLNRGTSGNTIYF. The chain combines TRBV7-6 with TRBJ1-3; a weak D match, TRBD1 (5 bases). The V end was cut by 2 bases, the J end by 0 bases, with 11 bases between. The CDR3 is made up of 16 amino acids. The germline V gene encodes CDR1 SGHVS and CDR2 FNYEAQ.

This chain uses TRBV2 with TRBJ2-7, with a weak D call TRBD1 (5 bases). Trimming shortened V by 5 bases and J by 2 bases, and 13 bases separated the two germline ends. Per the germline V gene, CDR1 is SNHLY and CDR2 is FYNNEI. The CDR3 runs 14 residues. The CDR3, as DNA: TGTGCCAGCAGTAGGGTGCAGGGTACCTACGAGCAGTACTTC. It codes for CASSRVQGTYEQYF. Combining the CDR3 with reference TRBV2 and TRBJ2-7 gives the whole variable domain EPEVTQTPSHQVTQMGQEVILRCVPISNHLYFYWYRQILGQKVEFLVSFYNNEISEKSEIFDDQFSVERPDGSNFTLKIRSTKLEDSAMYFCASSRVQGTYEQYFGPGTRLTVT.

The chain couples TRBV5-4 to TRBJ2-1; TRBD1 matches at 8 bases. V was clipped by 4 bases and J by 7 bases; unmatched bases: 4. Germline CDR1 reads SGHNT; CDR2 reads YYREEE (reference sequence). This CDR3 is 13 amino acids long. CDR3 in DNA: TGTGCCAGCAGCCAGGGGGCTTGGAATGAGCAGTTCTTC. Encoded protein: CASSQGAWNEQFF.

This rearrangement joins TRBV10-2 to TRBJ2-2; 10 positions match TRBD2. The CDR3 is made up of 14 amino acids. Germline values: CDR1 WSHSY, CDR2 SAAADI. J gave up 7 bases and V 7 bases, and 6 bases lay outside the gene matches. The CDR3 DNA is TGCGCCAGCATACTAGCGGGAAAAGTCGGGGAGCTGTTTTTT. Translated, it gives CASILAGKVGELFF.

V is TRBV28 and J is TRBJ1-5; 9 bases are shared with TRBD1. Germline CDR1 MDHEN, CDR2 SYDVKM. The CDR3 runs 16 residues. V lost 4 bases to trimming and J lost 6 bases; unmatched junction nucleotides: 10. CDR3 in DNA: TGTGCCAGCAGTTCAAGAACAGGGGGCTGGGTTCAGCCCCAGCATTTT. Residues: CASSSRTGGWVQPQHF.

Remarks on this clone: At the DNA level, this CDR3 is encoded by other sequences in the same sample as well. The V call is TRBV18, the J call TRBJ1-1; D remains unclear. The CDR3 totals 13 residues. From germline, CDR1 is KGHSH and CDR2 LQKENI. V gave up 2 bases and J gave up 1 base, with 5 bases separating them. CDR3 bases: TGTGCCAGCTCACCAGCGGAGAACACTGAAGCTTTCTTT. Translating gives CASSPAENTEAFF.

The chain links TRBV6-5 to TRBJ1-2; TRBD1 matches at 7 bases. Germline trimming cut 6 bases from V and 4 bases from J; bases unmatched to any gene: 11. Germline V gene lookup returns CDR1 MNHEY and CDR2 SVGAGI. The CDR3 extends over 15 amino acids. The CDR3 protein is CASRFTGTESYGYTF. The CDR3 DNA is TGTGCCAGCAGGTTTACCGGGACAGAATCCTATGGCTACACCTTC.

This clone was counted between two and nine times. The chain carries TRBV18 and TRBJ1-5; D remains unclear. The V end was cut by 6 bases, the J end by 6 bases, with 15 bases between. The CDR3 sequence is 14 residues long. Germline CDR1 KGHSH, CDR2 LQKENI. CDR3 loop: CASSPGLEGQPQHF. Written as DNA, the CDR3 is TGTGCCAGCTCCCCCGGACTAGAAGGTCAGCCCCAGCATTTT.

The chain couples TRBV7-2 to TRBJ1-5, with D unresolved. The V gene's germline CDR1 is SGHTA and CDR2 FQGNSA. CDR3 size: 12 residues. The V end lost 1 base, the J end lost 7 bases, and 5 bases lay between the germline ends. The CDR3 DNA reads as TGTGCCAGCAGCTTAGGGGCGCAGCCCCAGCATTTT. Translating gives CASSLGAQPQHF. The variable domain in full, with the rest retrieved from reference TRBV7-2 and TRBJ1-5, is GAGVSQSPSNKVTEKGKDVELRCDPISGHTALYWYRQSLGQGLEFLIYFQGNSAPDKSGLPSDRFSAERTGGSVSTLTIQRTQQEDSAVYLCASSLGAQPQHFGDGTRLSIL.

The sample holds a few counts of this clone. The chain recombines TRBV12-5 with TRBJ2-7; the D is unclear. The V gene lost 0 bases and the J gene lost 2 bases, with 20 bases spanning the gap. This CDR3 spans 18 amino acids. The V gene's germline CDR1 is LGHNT and CDR2 FRNRAP. CDR3 region: CASGLVPMSARIAYEQYF. DNA for the CDR3: TGTGCTAGTGGTTTGGTACCCATGTCGGCCAGGATAGCCTACGAGCAGTACTTC.

The V and J genes are TRBV18 and TRBJ1-2; 9 bases are a match to TRBD1. Unmatched junction bases numbered 11, after V lost 5 bases and J lost 4 bases. The CDR3 sequence is 16 residues long. Looked up from germline, CDR1 is KGHSH and CDR2 is LQKENI. The CDR3 DNA follows: TGTGCCAGCTCATCTAACTTGGACAGGGGAGGCTATGGCTACACCTTC. Translating gives CASSSNLDRGGYGYTF.

The rearrangement links TRBV15 to TRBJ2-1; 10 bases map to TRBD2. This CDR3 has 16 amino acids. Germline V gives CDR1 LNHNV, CDR2 YYDKDF (reference sequence). Losses at the gene ends were 6 bases for V and 0 bases for J; bases not matched to a gene: 5. The CDR3 here is CATRPASGSSYNEQFF. The CDR3 coding sequence is TGTGCCACCAGGCCTGCTAGCGGGAGCTCCTACAATGAGCAGTTCTTC.

The chain combines TRBV5-4 with TRBJ2-5, with 9 bases lining up with TRBD2. The CDR3 is 17 residues long. The germline V gene has CDR1 SGHNT and CDR2 YYREEE (reference sequence). V was clipped by 0 bases and J by 4 bases; unmatched bases: 10. The CDR3 coding sequence is TGTGCCAGCAGCTTGGGGATCCGGCGGGAGGGGGTAGAGACCCAGTACTTC. It translates to CASSLGIRREGVETQYF.

As DNA, the CDR3 is TGTGCCAGCAGCACGACCGGGACTAGCGGGATCGGTGAGCAGTTCTTC. As protein: CASSTTGTSGIGEQFF. This chain joins TRBV7-9 and TRBJ2-1; 13 bases agree with TRBD2. V trimming: 5 bases; J trimming: 9 bases; junction bases outside the gene matches: 10. This CDR3 comprises 16 residues. CDR1 and CDR2 from the germline V gene are SEHNR and FQNEAQ (reference sequence).

The chain links TRBV18 to TRBJ1-1; TRBD1 is a possible D gene (5 bases). V lost 6 bases, J lost 5 bases, and 13 bases lay in between. The CDR3 loop spans 13 amino acids. From germline, CDR1 is KGHSH and CDR2 LQKENI. This chain's CDR3 is CASSPSGGTEAFF. For the CDR3, the DNA is TGTGCCAGCTCCCCATCGGGGGGAACTGAAGCTTTCTTT.

The rearrangement joins TRBV27 to TRBJ2-1; D gene uncertain. Trimming pared 7 bases from V and 0 bases from J, leaving 10 bases between. CDR3 length: 14 residues. Germline CDR1 is MNHEY and CDR2 is SMNVEV (reference sequence). The DNA of the CDR3 is TGTGCCAGCAAAATCGCGAGCTCCTACAATGAGCAGTTCTTC. This encodes CASKIASSYNEQFF.

This clone was seen more than once but under ten times. V and J are TRBV18 and TRBJ2-7, with a possible D match to TRBD1 (6 bases). V lost 5 bases and J lost 6, with 17 bases in between. CDR3 length: 14 residues. The germline V gene encodes CDR1 KGHSH and CDR2 LQKENI. CDR3 amino acids: CASSSGHGQGEQYF. CDR3 sequence (DNA): TGTGCCAGCTCATCGGGACACGGTCAGGGCGAGCAGTACTTC.